The 14 T cell receptor beta chains reported below all come from one sample, sequenced in a study of blood T cell repertoires in COVID-19. The method was immunoSEQ multiplex PCR; TCRdb's version includes in-frame clones alone and lacks a portion of them. The data hold approximately 89,000 clones, with 85% to 90% observed a single time. The sequencing sample was made of peripheral blood. All receptors come from a woman in her seventies with acute or convalescent COVID-19.

This chain connects TRBV4-2 to TRBJ2-4; weak D call: TRBD2 (5 bases). The germline gives CDR1 LGHNA, CDR2 YNFKEQ. The V gene lost 1 base and the J gene lost 7 bases, with 14 bases spanning the gap. The length of the CDR3 is 15 residues. For the CDR3, the DNA is TGTGCCAGCAGCCAAGCTACGAGAAGGGAGAACATTCAGTACTTC. It is translated as CASSQATRRENIQYF.

The rearrangement links TRBV3-1 (or the pseudogene TRBV3-2) to TRBJ1-6, with TRBD1 matching 7 bases. This CDR3 contains 15 residues. V shed 2 bases, J shed 7 bases, and the junction held 5 bases outside the gene matches. Germline CDR1 and CDR2: LGHDT and YNNKEL (reference sequence). In DNA form, the CDR3 reads TGTGCCAGCAGCCAACCGACAGGGCTCAATTCACCCCTCCACTTT. This gives the protein CASSQPTGLNSPLHF.

CDR3 sequence reads: CASSSARGNRGQAEAFF. CDR3 bases: TGTGCCAGCAGTTCAGCCCGAGGAAACAGGGGTCAGGCTGAAGCTTTCTTT. The chain joins TRBV27 to TRBJ1-1, with 7 bases aligning to TRBD1. Germline assignment: CDR1 MNHEY and CDR2 SMNVEV (reference sequence). Trimming at V came to 4 bases and at J to 6 bases, leaving 17 bases not matched to a gene. The CDR3 extends over 17 amino acids.

The chain is built from TRBV12-3 or TRBV12-4 and TRBJ1-3; D is possibly TRBD1 (5 bases). V lost 9 bases and J lost 3, with 9 bases in between. The CDR3 consists of 12 residues. CDR3 sequence: CASSGGGNTIYF. Here the CDR3 DNA reads TGTGCCAGTTCGGGGGGTGGAAACACCATATATTTT.

The chain has TRBV30 and TRBJ2-3; 10 bases agree with TRBD2. CDR1 GTSNPN and CDR2 SVGIG come from the germline V gene (reference sequence). The length of the CDR3 is 15 residues. With 7 bases clipped from V and 5 bases from J, the junction kept 12 bases outside the gene matches. CDR3 DNA: TGTGCCTTCCTAACTAGCGGGAAAGCTGGAGATACGCAGTATTTT. The encoded protein is CAFLTSGKAGDTQYF. Combining the CDR3 with reference TRBV30 and TRBJ2-3 gives the whole variable domain SQTIHQWPATLVQPVGSPLSLECTVEGTSNPNLYWYRQAAGRGLQLLFYSVGIGQISSEVPQNLSASRPQDRQFILSSKKLLLSDSGFYLCAFLTSGKAGDTQYFGPGTRLTVL.

The rearrangement uses TRBV2 and TRBJ2-3, with 8 bases that match TRBD2. CDR3 length: 15 residues. Germline lookup yields CDR1 SNHLY and CDR2 FYNNEI. V was clipped by 4 bases and J by 4 bases; unmatched bases: 7. In DNA, the CDR3 is TGTGCCAGCAGTGCTCGGGGGGGCCAGTCAGATACGCAGTATTTT. Translated: CASSARGGQSDTQYF.

This rearrangement joins TRBV4-1 to TRBJ1-3, with 7 nucleotides matching TRBD1. This CDR3 comprises 18 residues. J lost 0 bases, V lost 0 bases, and 8 bases had no gene match. The germline V gene encodes CDR1 MGHRA and CDR2 YSYEKL. Written as DNA, the CDR3 is TGCGCCAGCAGCCAAGAGCTAAACAGGGGTAGCTCTGGAAACACCATATATTTT. Its protein product is CASSQELNRGSSGNTIYF.

About this clone itself: This same CDR3 is encoded by further DNA sequences in the sample. This chain uses TRBV6-2 or TRBV6-3 with TRBJ2-3; D possibly corresponds to TRBD2 (7 bases). Germline V gene lookup returns CDR1 MNHEY and CDR2 SVGEGT. V lost 2 bases and J lost 0, with 12 bases in between. This CDR3 region has 16 residues. CDR3 sequence reads: CASSYLGGRSTDTQYF. CDR3 bases: TGTGCCAGCAGTTACCTGGGGGGGCGGAGCACAGATACGCAGTATTTT.

This clone appeared a single time. This chain links TRBV27 with TRBJ1-5; no clear D gene. This CDR3 region has 14 residues. Germline CDR1 reads MNHEY; CDR2 reads SMNVEV (reference sequence). The V end lost 6 bases, the J end lost 1 base, and 10 bases lay between the germline ends. The CDR3 loop is CASSEAGSNQPQHF. In DNA, the CDR3 is TGTGCCAGCAGCGAGGCCGGGAGCAATCAGCCCCAGCATTTT.

This chain links TRBV18 with TRBJ2-5; D might be TRBD2 (6 bases). The CDR3 is 15 amino acids. Trimming cost V 1 base and J 4 bases, with 13 bases left between them. Germline V CDR1 and CDR2: KGHSH, LQKENI. DNA for the CDR3: TGTGCCAGCTCACCACGCCATGGAGGGCCAGAGACCCAGTACTTC. Residues: CASSPRHGGPETQYF.

This chain uses TRBV9 with TRBJ2-5; 9 positions agree with TRBD1. Germline V CDR1 and CDR2: SGDLS, YYNGEE. The CDR3 covers 18 residues. Unmatched junction bases numbered 13, after V lost 0 bases and J lost 4 bases. The CDR3 sequence: CASSVGSNRGRRVETQYF. CDR3 coding DNA: TGTGCCAGCAGCGTAGGCAGCAACAGGGGGCGTAGGGTAGAGACCCAGTACTTC.

This chain uses TRBV3-1 (or the pseudogene TRBV3-2) with TRBJ1-6, with 10 nucleotides matching TRBD1. The V segment lost 1 base and the J segment 11 bases; nucleotides outside the gene matches: 5. CDR1 and CDR2 (germline): LGHDT, YNNKEL (reference sequence). CDR3 length: 15 amino acids. CDR3 sequence (DNA): TGTGCCAGCAGCCAAGGGGACAGGGGTTATCCACCCCTCCACTTT. The encoded protein is CASSQGDRGYPPLHF.

This chain joins TRBV6-6 and TRBJ2-7; D remains unclear. The CDR3 loop spans 14 amino acids. Germline lookup yields CDR1 MNHNY and CDR2 SVGAGI (reference sequence). V lost 0 bases and J lost 0, with 6 bases in between. CDR3 region: CASSYSPGSYEQYV. The DNA for the CDR3 is TGTGCCAGCAGTTACTCCCCCGGCTCCTACGAGCAGTACGTC.

As DNA, the CDR3 is TGTGCCAGCAGGGGTGGCGGACAAGTCACTGAAGCTTTCTTT. Amino acid sequence: CASRGGGQVTEAFF. This chain connects TRBV28 to TRBJ1-1; D might be TRBD1 (5 bases). CDR1 MDHEN and CDR2 SYDVKM come from the germline V gene. This CDR3 contains 14 residues. The ends were cut back, 6 bases at V and 4 bases at J, with 15 bases in the middle. Filled out from reference TRBV28 and TRBJ1-1, the complete variable domain reads DVKVTQSSRYLVKRTGEKVFLECVQDMDHENMFWYRQDPGLGLRLIYFSYDVKMKEKGDIPEGYSVSREKKERFSLILESASTNQTSMYLCASRGGGQVTEAFFGQGTRLTVV.